This TCR beta chain was recovered during a study of identical twins (dated by TCRdb to the mid-2010s). Some background on the complete study: The study deep-sequenced TCR alpha and beta repertoires from monozygotic twins, unrelated adults of various ages and cord blood to test whether fetal clonotypes persist. To rule out contamination, replicate twin experiments were performed at different times with different library preparation protocols.

Library generation was performed with 5' RACE. Sequencing used an Illumina HiSeq 2000. Template switching added a universal primer binding site, and the final cDNA carried a unique molecular identifier that allowed TCR cDNA molecules to be counted accurately. Specific primers in the conserved constant-segment region were used to synthesize first-strand cDNA for the TCR alpha and beta chains. To control for contamination, each cDNA library was double barcoded with a SMART-Mk sample barcode plus Illumina barcodes. TruSeq adapter sequences along with Illumina sample barcodes were introduced in two successive PCR steps. TCR alpha and beta cDNA libraries were sequenced on the Illumina HiSeq platform with custom primers. The paper's data handling went like this. Raw reads were processed with MiGEC to extract unique molecular identifiers, and MiXCR was used to determine CDR3 positions. For each individual, recombination models were inferred using an EM algorithm with the repgenHMM and IGoR tools. The analysis of shared clonotypes was done with the tcR package in R, with sharing normalized by the product of cloneset sizes. To study raw recombination without the effects of thymic and clonal selection, out-of-frame nonproductive sequences were analyzed. TCRdb redid the processing of the public reads, applying fastp at Q25 and MiXCR, and retained in-frame beta chains. Entries are consolidated by CDR3 protein sequence, retaining the most common genes and DNA. TCRdb, not the authors, supplied the V and J calls. This sample comprises hundreds of thousands of distinct CDR3 sequences, 15% to 20% of them detected only once. The ten largest clones take up around 13% of the sample.

Results and caveats for the whole study, not just this receptor: Fewer insertions were carried by abundant cord blood beta clonotypes, a similar but weaker trend appeared in young adult naive repertoires, and no such trend appeared in memory repertoires. Because the same donors could not be followed over many years, the conclusions depended on cross-sectional statistical analysis. Excess twin sharing in beta out-of-frame sequences was weaker because fewer shared sequences lowered the signal-to-noise ratio. Invariant T cells such as MAIT and iNKT could partly confound zero-insertion analyses, though diverse VJ usage argued against this for most clonotypes. Out-of-frame TCR alpha sharing in monozygotic twins was systematically underestimated by recombination models, whereas sharing between unrelated individuals was in agreement with the recombination models. Compared with coincidental sharing between unrelated individuals, an excess of low generation-probability sequences was observed among out-of-frame TCR alpha sequences shared between twins.

On this clonotype: Its cognate antigen has yet to be identified. No clone much larger than this one lies a single base away; base qualities are absent.

The germline V gene sets CDR1 to ENHRY and CDR2 to SYGVKD. V is clipped by 0 bases and J by 7 bases, and the sequence between their germline boundaries is 13 bases long. The CDR3 covers 15 residues, taking in both the cysteine and the phenylalanine. The CDR3 DNA has 45 bases and is translated from base 1. Only healthy Caucasian donors were included. The twin cohort consisted of three pairs of female monozygotic twins, all aged about 18 to 29 years. Peripheral blood mononuclear cells were the source from which RNA for the TCR libraries was isolated. This sample was shared with a second study, whose subject was T cells expressing NK-cell markers. From the second report: Three sorted T-cell subsets (CD3+CD56+NKG2C+, CD3+CD56+NKG2C- and CD3+CD56-NKG2C+) from under ten donors had their TCR beta-chain repertoires profiled. Of the eight sequenced donors, seven were found to be HCMV-seropositive and one was found to be HCMV-seronegative. To restrict sorting to alphabetaTCR-expressing T cells, an anti-gammadeltaTCR antibody was added in several experiments. In several donors, the dominant CD3+CD56+NKG2C+ clonotypes ranked among the top 10 CD8+ clonotypes, making up roughly 1.0-8% of CD8+ T cells. Those dominant clonotypes were again the most abundant among CD3+CD56-NKG2C+ cells in several donors, at roughly 25-60.1%. Whether the expanded NKG2C-expressing T cell clones were specific for HCMV antigens was left unclear. The eight sequenced donors were randomly selected healthy volunteers, three men and five women. A commercial ELISA kit detecting HCMV-specific IgG in serum was used to determine HCMV serostatus. For about 6 donors, bulk peripheral blood T-cell repertoires were additionally sequenced from unsorted PBMC. MIGEC was used to demultiplex reads and group reads by UMI, and MiTCR was used to assemble and quantify clonotypes. To exclude erroneous sequences, any TCR cDNA sequence not supported by at least two reads was discarded. The tcR package was used for downstream repertoire analysis, with clonotypes matched between fractions based on CDR3 nucleotide sequence plus V segment. Antigen specificity was annotated against VDJdb with VDJmatch, allowing one amino acid substitution in CDR3.

The sequenced sample consisted of PBMCs. The sequence joins TRBV10-3 to TRBJ1-5, with a tentative D gene TRBD1 over 5 matching bases. The clonotype was recovered from a woman aged 18-35 years in good health. The DNA sequence is as follows: TGTGCCATCAGTGAGTCCCAGGGAGCCGGGCAGCCCCAGCATTTT. Its protein product is CAISESQGAGQPQHF.